The rows below give T cell receptor beta chains drawn from one sample of a study of beta chain features in type 1 diabetes. Generated by immunoSEQ multiplex PCR, the TCRdb table keeps only in-frame clones and is missing some. This table holds about 150,000 clones, about a tenth found once. The sample was central memory CD4+ T cells from blood. The receptors were gathered from a young man with type 1 diabetes. Both conserved end residues are part of each CDR3. Each record gives: J gene, V gene, D gene, clone size, CDR3 protein, CDR3 DNA. A D gene is named only where the DNA matches it firmly. Clone size is not always given. Where it is, it says once, few, many or a class for expanded clones.

j_call: TRBJ2-1; v_call: TRBV7-2; d_call: TRBD2; clone_size: NA; cdr3_aa: CASSLGLAGGNEQFF; cdr3_nt: TGTGCCAGCAGCTTGGGACTAGCGGGAGGCAATGAGCAGTTCTTC
j_call: TRBJ2-3; v_call: TRBV6-6; d_call: TRBD2; clone_size: few; cdr3_aa: CASTRGGKSTDTQYF; cdr3_nt: TGTGCCAGTACCCGGGGAGGGAAGAGCACAGATACGCAGTATTTT
j_call: TRBJ2-1; v_call: TRBV5-1; d_call: TRBD2; clone_size: NA; cdr3_aa: CASSRAGGGADEQFF; cdr3_nt: TGCGCCAGCAGCCGAGCGGGAGGGGGTGCCGATGAGCAGTTCTTC
j_call: TRBJ2-2; v_call: TRBV7-3; d_call: NA; clone_size: NA; cdr3_aa: CASSFSGGELFF; cdr3_nt: TGTGCCAGCAGCTTCTCGGGCGGGGAGCTGTTTTTT
j_call: TRBJ2-7; v_call: TRBV28; d_call: NA; clone_size: few; cdr3_aa: CASSFSREQYF; cdr3_nt: TGTGCCAGCAGTTTTAGTCGCGAGCAGTACTTC
j_call: TRBJ1-1; v_call: TRBV19; d_call: NA; clone_size: few; cdr3_aa: CATRGYLNTEAFF; cdr3_nt: TGTGCCACCAGGGGCTACCTGAACACTGAAGCTTTCTTT
j_call: TRBJ2-3; v_call: TRBV5-1; d_call: NA; clone_size: NA; cdr3_aa: CASTSTDTQYF; cdr3_nt: TGCGCCAGCACAAGCACAGATACGCAGTATTTT
j_call: TRBJ1-1; v_call: TRBV19; d_call: TRBD1; clone_size: few; cdr3_aa: CASRRTGLDMNTEAFF; cdr3_nt: TGTGCCAGTAGGCGGACAGGGTTGGACATGAACACTGAAGCTTTCTTT
j_call: TRBJ2-7; v_call: TRBV5-1; d_call: TRBD2; clone_size: few; cdr3_aa: CASSAGTSDEQYF; cdr3_nt: TGCGCCAGCAGCGCCGGGACTAGTGACGAGCAGTACTTC
j_call: TRBJ1-4; v_call: TRBV20-1; d_call: NA; clone_size: NA; cdr3_aa: CSASVREKLFF; cdr3_nt: TGCAGTGCTAGCGTCAGGGAAAAACTGTTTTTT
j_call: TRBJ2-5; v_call: TRBV5-1; d_call: NA; clone_size: NA; cdr3_aa: CASSPGGQETQYF; cdr3_nt: TGCGCCAGCAGCCCCGGGGGTCAAGAGACCCAGTACTTC
j_call: TRBJ2-2; v_call: TRBV11-2; d_call: TRBD1; clone_size: few; cdr3_aa: CASSWTGVQNTGELFF; cdr3_nt: TGTGCCAGCAGCTGGACAGGGGTACAGAACACCGGGGAGCTGTTTTTT
j_call: TRBJ2-2; v_call: TRBV9; d_call: NA; clone_size: few; cdr3_aa: CASSPRLNTGELFF; cdr3_nt: TGTGCCAGCAGCCCGCGCTTAAACACCGGGGAGCTGTTTTTT
j_call: TRBJ1-1; v_call: TRBV11-2; d_call: NA; clone_size: few; cdr3_aa: CASTPIRENTEAFF; cdr3_nt: TGTGCCAGCACCCCAATTCGGGAGAACACTGAAGCTTTCTTT
j_call: TRBJ2-2; v_call: TRBV6-6; d_call: NA; clone_size: few; cdr3_aa: CAIWRPTGELFF; cdr3_nt: TGTGCCATATGGAGGCCCACCGGGGAGCTGTTTTTT
j_call: TRBJ2-4; v_call: TRBV30; d_call: TRBD1; clone_size: few; cdr3_aa: CAWSRTGVDKNIQYF; cdr3_nt: TGTGCCTGGAGCCGGACAGGGGTTGACAAAAACATTCAGTACTTC
j_call: TRBJ2-7; v_call: TRBV5-1; d_call: TRBD1; clone_size: NA; cdr3_aa: CASSLEAGTGLYEQYF; cdr3_nt: TGCGCCAGCAGCTTGGAGGCCGGGACAGGGCTCTACGAGCAGTACTTC
j_call: TRBJ2-5; v_call: TRBV10-3; d_call: TRBD2; clone_size: NA; cdr3_aa: CAISESSGSSQETQYF; cdr3_nt: TGTGCCATCAGTGAAAGTAGCGGGAGCTCGCAAGAGACCCAGTACTTC
j_call: TRBJ2-5; v_call: TRBV18; d_call: TRBD1; clone_size: few; cdr3_aa: CASSPNARDRQETQYF; cdr3_nt: TGTGCCAGCTCACCAAATGCCCGGGACAGGCAAGAGACCCAGTACTTC
j_call: TRBJ2-7; v_call: TRBV28; d_call: TRBD1; clone_size: few; cdr3_aa: CASRRTGGSYEQYF; cdr3_nt: TGTGCCAGCAGAAGGACAGGGGGCTCCTACGAGCAGTACTTC
j_call: TRBJ2-7; v_call: TRBV5-1; d_call: NA; clone_size: NA; cdr3_aa: CASSLGPGAKYEQYF; cdr3_nt: TGCGCCAGCAGCTTGGGGCCAGGGGCGAAATACGAGCAGTACTTC
j_call: TRBJ2-1; v_call: TRBV5-1; d_call: TRBD2; clone_size: NA; cdr3_aa: CASSLGYGTSGRQFF; cdr3_nt: TGCGCCAGCAGCTTGGGATATGGGACTAGCGGGCGCCAGTTCTTC
j_call: TRBJ2-1; v_call: TRBV4-3; d_call: TRBD2; clone_size: few; cdr3_aa: CASSRLAGGGNEQFF; cdr3_nt: TGCGCCAGCAGCCGCCTAGCGGGAGGAGGCAATGAGCAGTTCTTC
j_call: TRBJ2-7; v_call: TRBV23-1; d_call: NA; clone_size: few; cdr3_aa: CASSPKCGAGHEQYF; cdr3_nt: TGCGCCAGCAGTCCGAAGTGTGGGGCGGGACACGAGCAGTACTTC
j_call: TRBJ1-2; v_call: TRBV2; d_call: TRBD1; clone_size: NA; cdr3_aa: CASSESTGGGYTF; cdr3_nt: TGTGCCAGCAGTGAAAGTACAGGGGGAGGCTACACCTTC
j_call: TRBJ2-7; v_call: TRBV13; d_call: NA; clone_size: NA; cdr3_aa: CASSLKGGAEQYF; cdr3_nt: TGTGCCAGCAGCTTAAAGGGTGGGGCTGAGCAGTACTTC
j_call: TRBJ2-7; v_call: TRBV4-2; d_call: TRBD2; clone_size: few; cdr3_aa: CASSQVSGGSSYEQYF; cdr3_nt: TGTGCCAGCAGCCAAGTTTCGGGAGGAAGCTCCTACGAGCAGTACTTC
j_call: TRBJ1-3; v_call: TRBV4-2; d_call: TRBD1; clone_size: few; cdr3_aa: CASSPQGFSGNTIYF; cdr3_nt: TGTGCCAGCAGCCCACAGGGGTTCTCTGGAAACACCATATATTTT
j_call: TRBJ2-7; v_call: TRBV7-8; d_call: NA; clone_size: NA; cdr3_aa: CASSSNYEQYF; cdr3_nt: TGTGCCAGCAGCTCAAACTACGAGCAGTACTTC
j_call: TRBJ1-2; v_call: TRBV7-3; d_call: TRBD1; clone_size: NA; cdr3_aa: CASSSGQGAGYTF; cdr3_nt: TGTGCCAGCAGCTCCGGACAGGGGGCTGGCTACACCTTC
j_call: TRBJ2-7; v_call: TRBV7-3; d_call: NA; clone_size: few; cdr3_aa: CASSRGQNYEQYF; cdr3_nt: TGTGCCAGCAGCCGCGGACAGAACTACGAGCAGTACTTC
j_call: TRBJ1-1; v_call: TRBV7-2; d_call: TRBD1; clone_size: NA; cdr3_aa: CASSLVGQGFTEAFF; cdr3_nt: TGTGCCAGCAGCTTAGTGGGACAGGGTTTCACTGAAGCTTTCTTT
j_call: TRBJ2-5; v_call: TRBV7-7; d_call: NA; clone_size: NA; cdr3_aa: CASSWTIQETQYF; cdr3_nt: TGTGCTAGCAGCTGGACAATACAAGAGACCCAGTACTTC
j_call: TRBJ2-3; v_call: TRBV27; d_call: TRBD2; clone_size: NA; cdr3_aa: CASSLSEREWEDTQYF; cdr3_nt: TGTGCCAGCAGTTTATCGGAGCGGGAGTGGGAAGATACGCAGTATTTT
j_call: TRBJ1-5; v_call: TRBV2; d_call: NA; clone_size: NA; cdr3_aa: CASSFDSPRQPQHF; cdr3_nt: TGTGCCAGCAGTTTCGACAGCCCGAGGCAGCCCCAGCATTTT
j_call: TRBJ2-5; v_call: TRBV7-6; d_call: NA; clone_size: NA; cdr3_aa: CASTGYQGRQETQYF; cdr3_nt: TGTGCCAGCACCGGATATCAGGGAAGGCAAGAGACCCAGTACTTC
j_call: TRBJ2-1; v_call: TRBV19; d_call: NA; clone_size: few; cdr3_aa: CASSMPGLGYNEQFF; cdr3_nt: TGTGCCAGTAGTATGCCGGGACTTGGGTACAATGAGCAGTTCTTC
j_call: TRBJ2-5; v_call: TRBV27; d_call: TRBD2; clone_size: few; cdr3_aa: CASSPTSGRPHF; cdr3_nt: TGTGCCAGCAGCCCGACTAGCGGGAGACCCCACTTC